The entry that follows covers one TCR beta chain sequence. The antigen remains undetermined. Deep level was the assay's run setting. For every subset, genomic DNA was evenly distributed across several immunoSEQ plates. The assay was immunoSEQ multiplex PCR, and TCRdb's table has in-frame clones only and misses some. Seen here are hundreds of thousands of clones, almost 97% observed once, and the top ten hold roughly 0.05%. Naive CD4+ cells were CD45RA-selected; the remaining cells were memory. J lost 8 bases, V lost 3 bases, and 7 bases had no gene match. CDR1 is SGDLS, CDR2 YYNGEE, per germline. The CDR3 consists of 14 residues. The data stem from a study of shared clonotypes between healthy human individuals. Findings and caveats of the study: Compared with clonotypes that all four donors shared, non-shared clonotypes had lower generation probabilities.

V and J are TRBV9 and TRBJ2-1; 8 bases are a match to TRBD2. This TCR was sampled from a woman younger than 45 in good health. Material for sequencing was naive CD4+ T cells sorted from blood. Subset given: CD45RA+ positively selected. The CDR3 here is CASSARLASHEQFF. The CDR3 nucleotides read TGTGCCAGCAGCGCCAGACTAGCGTCCCATGAGCAGTTCTTC.